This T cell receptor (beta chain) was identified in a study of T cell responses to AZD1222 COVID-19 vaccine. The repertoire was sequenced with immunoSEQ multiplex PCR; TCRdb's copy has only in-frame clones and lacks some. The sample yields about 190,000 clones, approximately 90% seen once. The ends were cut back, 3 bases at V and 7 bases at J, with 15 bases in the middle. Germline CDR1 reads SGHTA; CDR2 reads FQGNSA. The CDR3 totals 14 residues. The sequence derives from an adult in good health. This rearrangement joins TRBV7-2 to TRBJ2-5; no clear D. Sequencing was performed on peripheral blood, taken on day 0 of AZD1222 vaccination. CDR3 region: CASSLDSLTWTQYF. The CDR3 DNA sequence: TGTGCCAGCAGCTTGGATTCTCTTACGTGGACCCAGTACTTC.